These 18 T cell receptor beta chains originate from one sample sequenced in a study of T cell responses to AZD1222 COVID-19 vaccine. Clones were read by immunoSEQ multiplex PCR, and TCRdb kept only the in-frame ones, dropping some. This repertoire shows 55,000 to 90,000 clones, over 80% found once; its top ten account for approximately 9.8%. The material sequenced was peripheral blood, taken on day 0 of AZD1222 vaccination. The receptor set was obtained from an adult in good health.

The chain uses TRBV5-8 and TRBJ2-5; 8 bases map to TRBD2. With V trimmed by 5 bases and J by 5 bases, 14 bases remained unmatched. The CDR3 loop spans 16 amino acids. The germline V gene encodes CDR1 SGHTS and CDR2 YDEGEE. CDR3 residues: CASSSPGLDPWETQYF. Written as DNA, the CDR3 is TGTGCCAGCAGTTCACCGGGACTAGATCCCTGGGAGACCCAGTACTTC.

The chain links TRBV6-5 to TRBJ2-7; D is perhaps TRBD1 (6 bases). Germline values: CDR1 MNHEY, CDR2 SVGAGI. This CDR3 spans 14 amino acids. V lost 8 bases, J lost 5 bases, and 19 bases lay in between. CDR3 sequence: CASCPRQGNNEQYF. CDR3 in DNA: TGTGCCAGCTGCCCGAGGCAGGGGAACAACGAGCAGTACTTC.

The gene calls are TRBV7-2 and TRBJ2-1, with D tentatively TRBD2 (5 bases). Germline V CDR1 and CDR2: SGHTA, FQGNSA. The V and J ends lost 5 bases and 0 bases respectively, with 17 bases between them. The CDR3 spans 17 residues. The CDR3 DNA sequence: TGTGCCAGCAGCCCCACCGGCGGGTATAGCTCCTACAATGAGCAGTTCTTC. Its protein product is CASSPTGGYSSYNEQFF.

This chain uses TRBV30 with TRBJ2-1; TRBD1 matches at 8 bases. Germline V CDR1 and CDR2: GTSNPN, SVGIG (reference sequence). V dropped 0 bases and J dropped 6; count of bases not matched to a gene: 7. CDR3 length: 15 amino acids. CDR3 nucleotide sequence: TGTGCCTGGAGTGTAATGGCAGGGGGCCTCAATGAGCAGTTCTTC. This sequence encodes CAWSVMAGGLNEQFF.

The chain couples TRBV30 to TRBJ2-3; D is unresolved. Deletions cut 0 bases from V and 5 bases from J, with 3 bases between. The CDR3 is 11 amino acids. Germline CDR1 is GTSNPN and CDR2 is SVGIG (reference sequence). The CDR3 protein is CAWSVGDTQYF. CDR3 in DNA: TGTGCCTGGAGTGTGGGAGATACGCAGTATTTT.

J is TRBJ1-2 and V is TRBV27, with D unresolved. Germline V lookup: CDR1 MNHEY, CDR2 SMNVEV (reference sequence). Trimming removed 5 bases at V and 5 bases at J, with 15 bases between. The CDR3 loop spans 14 amino acids. The CDR3 nucleotides are TGTGCCAGCAGTCCGTCCGGCAGGAGGTATGGCTACACCTTC. This codes for CASSPSGRRYGYTF.

This clone was seen a handful of times. The J gene is TRBJ1-3, the V gene TRBV7-6; D gene uncertain. Trimming took 5 bases from V and 0 from J, leaving 17 bases between them. CDR1 is SGHVS, CDR2 FNYEAQ, per germline. This CDR3 is 17 amino acids long. CDR3 sequence reads: CASSPSLPSDSGNTIYF. The DNA for the CDR3 is TGTGCCAGCAGCCCGAGTCTCCCGTCGGACTCTGGAAACACCATATATTTT.

The chain links TRBV7-6 to TRBJ1-2; a weak D match, TRBD1 (5 bases). This CDR3 comprises 16 residues. V shed 0 bases and J shed 6 bases, with 17 bases lying between them. Germline V gives CDR1 SGHVS, CDR2 FNYEAQ. The chain's CDR3 is CASSLAGGAVGNGYTF. The CDR3 DNA sequence: TGTGCCAGCAGCTTAGCGGGAGGGGCTGTGGGGAATGGCTACACCTTC.

This clone was recorded only once. This chain uses TRBV11-2 with TRBJ2-7; a weak D match, TRBD1 (6 bases). Trimming removed 5 bases from V and 3 bases from J, with 14 bases in between. CDR3 length equals 14 residues. CDR1 is SGHAT, CDR2 FQNNGV, per germline. In DNA, the CDR3 is TGTGCCAGCAGCCACCAGACAGGTCTCTACGAGCAGTACTTC. It specifies CASSHQTGLYEQYF.

This rearrangement joins TRBV6-5 to TRBJ2-1, with a tentative D call TRBD1 (6 bases). Germline CDR1 MNHEY, CDR2 SVGAGI. V was cut by 6 bases and J by 15 bases, with 24 bases left in between. The CDR3 is 14 residues long. CDR3 sequence: CASRAQGTFHDAFF. DNA of the CDR3: TGTGCCAGCAGGGCACAGGGAACTTTCCACGATGCGTTCTTC.

The rearrangement uses TRBV4-3 and TRBJ1-1, with 7 nucleotides matching TRBD1. The CDR3 runs to 15 residues. CDR1 LGHNA and CDR2 YSLEER come from the germline V gene. The ends lost 0 bases at V and 4 bases at J; junction bases unmatched: 5. The CDR3 nucleotides are TGCGCCAGCAGCCAAGATCTAGGGGGCAGCACTGAAGCTTTCTTT. Amino acid sequence: CASSQDLGGSTEAFF.

The chain carries TRBV28 and TRBJ1-2; D gene ambiguous. The CDR3 loop spans 16 amino acids. Per the germline V gene, CDR1 is MDHEN and CDR2 is SYDVKM. Deletions cut 1 base from V and 4 bases from J, with 16 bases between. CDR3 DNA sequence: TGTGCCAGCAGTTTATCCACGTGGGCGGGAATCTATGGCTACACCTTC. Protein sequence: CASSLSTWAGIYGYTF.

This clone occurred once. The chain is built from TRBV29-1 and TRBJ1-5, with 9 positions matching TRBD1. The CDR3 extends over 14 amino acids. V lost 4 bases and J lost 6; bases outside the gene matches: 7. Looked up from germline, CDR1 is SQVTM and CDR2 is ANQGSEA. For the CDR3, the DNA is TGCAGCGTTGGATTCGGGACAGGGAGTCAGCCCCAGCATTTT. Translating gives CSVGFGTGSQPQHF.

The rearrangement joins TRBV5-1 to TRBJ2-5, with TRBD1 matching 9 bases. Trimming took 4 bases from V and 5 from J; bases not matched to a gene: 6. The CDR3 is 14 residues long. Germline V gives CDR1 SGHRS, CDR2 YFSETQ. CDR3 sequence (DNA): TGCGCCAGCAGCGGACAGGGGTTGGGGGAGACCCAGTACTTC. It specifies CASSGQGLGETQYF.

The J gene is TRBJ1-2, the V gene TRBV2; D gene unclear. There are 14 residues in the CDR3. V lost 3 bases and J 8 bases, leaving 16 bases between the germline ends. CDR1 and CDR2 (germline): SNHLY, FYNNEI. The CDR3 loop is CASSDFPGVNGYTF. The CDR3 coding sequence is TGTGCCAGCAGTGACTTCCCGGGTGTGAACGGCTACACCTTC. The full variable domain, rest sourced from reference TRBV2 and TRBJ1-2, is EPEVTQTPSHQVTQMGQEVILRCVPISNHLYFYWYRQILGQKVEFLVSFYNNEISEKSEIFDDQFSVERPDGSNFTLKIRSTKLEDSAMYFCASSDFPGVNGYTFGSGTRLTVV.

The V and J genes are TRBV11-2 and TRBJ1-1; D unclear. The CDR3 sequence is 16 residues long. CDR1 is SGHAT and CDR2 is FQNNGV in the germline V gene. The V end lost 0 bases, the J end lost 1 base, and 12 bases lay between the germline ends. Written as DNA, the CDR3 is TGTGCCAGCAGCTTAGAGATGGCGCGGAGGAACACTGAAGCTTTCTTT. Its protein product is CASSLEMARRNTEAFF.

The genes are TRBV10-3 and TRBJ2-2; TRBD1 might be the D (6 bases). Germline CDR1 reads ENHRY; CDR2 reads SYGVKD. Trimming took off 0 bases at V and 4 bases at J, with 12 bases between the two ends. The CDR3 has 16 amino acids. The CDR3, as DNA: TGTGCCATCAGTGAGTCGATGGACAGACTCACCGGGGAGCTGTTTTTT. Translating it yields CAISESMDRLTGELFF.

The chain employs TRBV30 and TRBJ1-2; 7 bases match TRBD1. Trimming took 5 bases from V and 0 from J; bases not matched to a gene: 3. This CDR3 region has 13 residues. Looked up from germline, CDR1 is GTSNPN and CDR2 is SVGIG (reference sequence). The DNA of the CDR3 is TGTGCCTGGGTGGGACAGACTAACTATGGCTACACCTTC. This translates into CAWVGQTNYGYTF.